The 20 T cell receptor beta chains presented below share a single source sample, sequenced in a study of CD4 T cells in relation to SARS-CoV-2 and coronaviruses. Method: immunoSEQ multiplex PCR; TCRdb's copy keeps in-frame clones and lacks some. The profile covers 68,000 or so clones, with over 85% appearing a single time and around 0.23% taken by the ten largest. CD4+ T cells from unexposed donors were obtained before the COVID-19 pandemic (2011-2018). Sequencing input: naive CD4+ T cells from PBMCs. Subset reported: naive CD4+ T cells isolated by negative enrichment. These TCRs come from a human donor in good health.

The chain is built from TRBV3-1 (or the pseudogene TRBV3-2) and TRBJ1-1; the match to TRBD1 covers 9 bases. CDR3 length equals 14 residues. Trimming cost V 4 bases and J 5 bases; bases outside gene matches: 5. Germline loops: CDR1 LGHDT, CDR2 YNNKEL (reference sequence). CDR3 amino acids: CASSLGQGTTEAFF. The CDR3 DNA sequence: TGTGCCAGCAGCCTTGGACAGGGGACGACTGAAGCTTTCTTT.

The genes are TRBV6-1 and TRBJ1-5; D is ambiguous. Germline values: CDR1 MNHNS, CDR2 SASEGT. The CDR3 length is 15 residues. V was trimmed by 3 bases and J by 5 bases, leaving 14 bases between them. CDR3 residues: CASSDQPSAYQPQHF. CDR3 nucleotides: TGTGCCAGCAGTGACCAACCCTCCGCGTATCAGCCCCAGCATTTT.

The chain employs TRBV5-6 and TRBJ2-4; 9 nucleotides agree with TRBD1. Germline CDR1 reads SGHDT; CDR2 reads YYEEEE. Germline trimming cut 4 bases from V and 0 bases from J; bases unmatched to any gene: 5. The CDR3 has 16 residues. The CDR3 bases are TGTGCCAGCAGCGGATACAGGGGGCTAGCCAAAAACATTCAGTACTTC. Protein product: CASSGYRGLAKNIQYF.

The CDR3 reads CASSEFFGTGVFYEQYF. The CDR3 DNA reads as TGTGCCAGCAGTGAATTTTTCGGGACAGGGGTCTTCTACGAGCAGTACTTC. This chain connects TRBV6-1 to TRBJ2-7, with 10 bases that match TRBD1. The length of the CDR3 is 17 residues. In germline, CDR1 is MNHNS, CDR2 SASEGT. After removal of 2 bases from V and 3 bases from J, the junction contained 10 bases not matched to a gene.

V and J are TRBV7-3 and TRBJ1-2; TRBD1 agrees at 9 bases. The germline V gene encodes CDR1 SGHTA and CDR2 FQGTGA. V dropped 4 bases and J dropped 6; count of bases not matched to a gene: 6. This CDR3 contains 14 residues. CDR3 nucleotide sequence: TGTGCCAGCAGCTCCCAGGGACAGGGAAATGGCTACACCTTC. Encoded protein: CASSSQGQGNGYTF.

V and J are TRBV29-1 and TRBJ2-3; D possibly corresponds to TRBD1 (6 bases). The ends were cut back, 1 base at V and 6 bases at J, with 11 bases in the middle. There are 13 residues in the CDR3. CDR1 is SQVTM and CDR2 is ANQGSEA in the germline V gene. The CDR3 DNA follows: TGCAGCGTTGAAGTTGGGACAAGGGATACGCAGTATTTT. It specifies CSVEVGTRDTQYF.

The V gene is TRBV11-2, the J gene TRBJ1-2, with unresolved D. Germline loops: CDR1 SGHAT, CDR2 FQNNGV. The CDR3 covers 13 residues. The V end was cut by 8 bases, the J end by 1 base, with 11 bases between. The CDR3 DNA sequence: TGTGCCAGCCAACAAGGGAATAACTATGGCTACACCTTC. Translated, it gives CASQQGNNYGYTF.

This rearrangement joins TRBV30 to TRBJ2-1, with TRBD2 as a possible D gene (5 bases). V lost 2 bases to trimming and J lost 9 bases, with 23 bases between them. Germline CDR1 and CDR2: GTSNPN and SVGIG (reference sequence). CDR3 size: 16 residues. This CDR3 is CAWSPVRGTTSAEQFF. For the CDR3, the DNA is TGTGCCTGGAGTCCCGTTCGGGGAACGACGTCAGCTGAGCAGTTCTTC.

The V gene is TRBV19, the J gene TRBJ2-7, with D uncertain. CDR1 and CDR2 (germline): LNHDA, SQIVND (reference sequence). This CDR3 has 13 amino acids. Trimming pared 2 bases from V and 6 bases from J, leaving 11 bases between. In nucleotides, the CDR3 is TGTGCCAGTAGTATAAACCCTCAGTTCGAGCAGTACTTC. It is translated as CASSINPQFEQYF.

The chain uses TRBV21-1 and TRBJ2-2. TRBV21-1 is recorded as a pseudogene. This CDR3 has 15 residues. CDR3 nucleotide sequence: TGTGCCAGCAGCGGGGAAAGAGGATCCACCGGGGAGCTGTTTTTT. Residues: CASSGERGSTGELFF.

CDR3 DNA sequence: TGTGCCAGCAGCCCCAAGGTCGGGGCGGGGGGGCATACCGGGGAGCTGTTTTTT. Residues: CASSPKVGAGGHTGELFF. V usage is TRBV7-2 and J usage is TRBJ2-2; 9 nucleotides agree with TRBD2. The ends lost 5 bases at V and 5 bases at J; junction bases unmatched: 15. Germline lookup yields CDR1 SGHTA and CDR2 FQGNSA. The CDR3 sequence is 18 residues long.

The V and J genes are TRBV30 and TRBJ1-5; D is undetermined. Germline values: CDR1 GTSNPN, CDR2 SVGIG (reference sequence). The CDR3 has 11 amino acids. V shed 3 bases and J shed 6 bases, with 6 bases lying between them. CDR3 amino acids: CAWRWGQPQHF. The CDR3 DNA reads as TGTGCCTGGAGGTGGGGTCAGCCCCAGCATTTT.

The chain links TRBV29-1 to TRBJ1-1; tentatively, D is TRBD1 (5 bases). Between the trimmed V and J ends, which lost 7 bases and 0 bases, there was a span of 12 bases. The CDR3 spans 13 residues. Looked up from germline, CDR1 is SQVTM and CDR2 is ANQGSEA. CDR3 sequence (DNA): TGCAGCGCACTGGGGGTCCTGAACACTGAAGCTTTCTTT. Translation: CSALGVLNTEAFF.

The table lists this clone with a count of one. The junction and the germline gene differ at one end; a read error may be behind it. The rearrangement joins TRBV5-1 to TRBJ1-2, with D possibly matching TRBD1 (5 bases). CDR1 is SGHRS, CDR2 YFSETQ, per germline. CDR3 length equals 14 residues. CDR3 amino acids: CASTLGPGNYGYTF. CDR3 nucleotides: TGCGCCAGCACCTTGGGGCCAGGGAACTATGGCTACACCTTC. The complete variable domain, with remaining parts taken from reference TRBV5-1 and TRBJ1-2, reads KAGVTQTPRYLIKTRGQQVTLSCSPISGHRSVSWYQQTPGQGLQFLFEYFSETQRNKGNFPGRFSGRQFSNSRSEMNVSTLELGDSALYLCASTLGPGNYGYTFGSGTRLTVV.

This chain connects TRBV7-2 to TRBJ1-2; 12 positions agree with TRBD1. The ends lost 3 bases at V and 4 bases at J; junction bases unmatched: 3. Looked up from germline, CDR1 is SGHTA and CDR2 is FQGNSA. This CDR3 spans 15 amino acids. The CDR3 DNA sequence: TGTGCCAGCAGCTTGGGGACAGGGGGCGGCTATGGCTACACCTTC. It encodes CASSLGTGGGYGYTF. The full variable domain, completed using reference TRBV7-2 and TRBJ1-2, is GAGVSQSPSNKVTEKGKDVELRCDPISGHTALYWYRQSLGQGLEFLIYFQGNSAPDKSGLPSDRFSAERTGGSVSTLTIQRTQQEDSAVYLCASSLGTGGGYGYTFGSGTRLTVV.

V and J are TRBV21-1 and TRBJ2-5. TRBV21-1 is a listed pseudogene. This CDR3 is built from 18 residues. CDR3 in DNA: TGTGCCAGCAGCAAACCATGGGGGGCCAGGAACAACCAAGAGACCCAGTACTTC. Its translation: CASSKPWGARNNQETQYF.

The chain is built from TRBV7-2 and TRBJ2-5; D might be TRBD2 (5 bases). The CDR3 loop spans 15 amino acids. V lost 3 bases to trimming and J lost 2 bases, with 13 bases between them. Germline assignment: CDR1 SGHTA and CDR2 FQGNSA. This chain's CDR3 is CASSFQMRGQETQYF. The CDR3 nucleotides are TGTGCCAGCAGCTTTCAGATGCGCGGGCAAGAGACCCAGTACTTC.

The V and J genes are TRBV5-4 and TRBJ2-3, with D perhaps TRBD2 (6 bases). With 2 bases removed from V and 0 bases from J, the gap between germline ends came to 10 bases. Looked up from germline, CDR1 is SGHNT and CDR2 is YYREEE (reference sequence). This CDR3 has 15 amino acids. For the CDR3, the DNA is TGTGCCAGCAGCTTACCAAGCGGGAGCACAGATACGCAGTATTTT. Translation: CASSLPSGSTDTQYF.

This rearrangement joins TRBV5-5 to TRBJ1-5, with D unclear. V gave up 3 bases and J gave up 3 bases, with 7 bases separating them. The CDR3 spans 13 residues. From germline, CDR1 is SGHKS and CDR2 YYEKEE (reference sequence). The CDR3 spells CASSSGPNQPQHF. The CDR3 DNA reads as TGTGCCAGCAGCTCGGGTCCCAATCAGCCCCAGCATTTT.

The genes are TRBV7-3 and TRBJ2-7, with TRBD1 identical over 8 bases. Germline lookup yields CDR1 SGHTA and CDR2 FQGTGA. The V gene end was trimmed by 4 bases and the J gene end by 0 bases; junction bases not matched to a gene: 5. CDR3 size: 15 residues. The CDR3, as DNA: TGTGCCAGCAGCTCTGGACAGGGCAGCTCCTACGAGCAGTACTTC. Translation: CASSSGQGSSYEQYF.